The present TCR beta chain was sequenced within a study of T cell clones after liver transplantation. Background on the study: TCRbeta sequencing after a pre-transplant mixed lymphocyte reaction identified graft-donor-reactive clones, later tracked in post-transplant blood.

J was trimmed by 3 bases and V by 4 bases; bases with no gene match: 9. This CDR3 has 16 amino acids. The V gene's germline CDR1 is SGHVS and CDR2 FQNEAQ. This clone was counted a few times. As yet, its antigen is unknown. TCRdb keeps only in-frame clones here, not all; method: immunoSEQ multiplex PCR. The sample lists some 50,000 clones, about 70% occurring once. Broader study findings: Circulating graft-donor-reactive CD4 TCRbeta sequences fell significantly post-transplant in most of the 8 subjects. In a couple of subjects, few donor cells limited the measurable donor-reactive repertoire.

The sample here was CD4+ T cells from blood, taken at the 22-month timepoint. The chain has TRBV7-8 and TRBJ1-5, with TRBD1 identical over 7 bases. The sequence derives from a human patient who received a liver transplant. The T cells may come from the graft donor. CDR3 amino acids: CASSYRLGQTNQPQHF. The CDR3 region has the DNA TGTGCCAGCAGCTACCGTTTGGGACAGACCAATCAGCCCCAGCATTTT. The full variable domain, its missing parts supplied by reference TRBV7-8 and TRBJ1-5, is GAGVSQSPRYKVAKRGQDVALRCDPISGHVSLFWYQQALGQGPEFLTYFQNEAQLDKSGLPSDRFFAERPEGSVSTLKIQRTQQEDSAVYLCASSYRLGQTNQPQHFGDGTRLSIL.